This T cell receptor (beta chain) was found in a study of cytomegalovirus exposure and HLA in healthy donors. This clone was detected only once. The CDR3 consists of 16 residues. Trimming took 3 bases from V and 4 from J, leaving 15 bases between them. Germline V gene sequence: CDR1 ENHRY, CDR2 SYGVKD. PCR was performed using 60 Vbeta and 13 Jbeta primers. Data came from immunoSEQ multiplex PCR; TCRdb stores just in-frame clones and leaves some out. The data contain about 200,000 clones, around 83% of them singletons. The sample was PBMCs. The chain couples TRBV10-3 to TRBJ2-2, with D possibly TRBD2 on 6 matching bases. This receptor was identified in a woman aged 35 to 49 in good health and CMV-seronegative. CDR3 nucleotides: TGTGCCATCAGTGACGGGCAGGGAGGCCCCACCGGGGAGCTGTTTTTT. This sequence encodes CAISDGQGGPTGELFF.